This TCR beta chain was observed in a study of metastatic and nonmetastatic thyroid tumors. Patients were all untreated before their thyroid surgery. Original methodology: Clinicopathological groups of papillary thyroid cancer showed CDR3 differences that were used to build a distant-metastasis classifier. TCRdb reanalyzed the PCR reads via MiXCR. The V and J calls and clone size are TCRdb's, not the authors'. The sample lists 30,000 to 35,000 clones, 25% to 35% occurring once. Trimming took 5 bases from V and 2 from J, leaving 15 bases between them. CDR1 is SGHNT and CDR2 is YENEEA in the germline V gene. This CDR3 has 16 residues.

The rearrangement links TRBV11-3 to TRBJ2-2, with D perhaps TRBD1 (6 bases). This clonotype was obtained from a female donor with papillary thyroid cancer or a benign thyroid nodule (not recorded which). Some clones in this sample may be carry-over from other donors' samples. The sequencing sample was made of blood. The DNA for the CDR3 is TGTGCCAGCAGCGCCCGGACAGAGGTTAACACCGGGGAGCTGTTTTTT. The encoded protein is CASSARTEVNTGELFF.